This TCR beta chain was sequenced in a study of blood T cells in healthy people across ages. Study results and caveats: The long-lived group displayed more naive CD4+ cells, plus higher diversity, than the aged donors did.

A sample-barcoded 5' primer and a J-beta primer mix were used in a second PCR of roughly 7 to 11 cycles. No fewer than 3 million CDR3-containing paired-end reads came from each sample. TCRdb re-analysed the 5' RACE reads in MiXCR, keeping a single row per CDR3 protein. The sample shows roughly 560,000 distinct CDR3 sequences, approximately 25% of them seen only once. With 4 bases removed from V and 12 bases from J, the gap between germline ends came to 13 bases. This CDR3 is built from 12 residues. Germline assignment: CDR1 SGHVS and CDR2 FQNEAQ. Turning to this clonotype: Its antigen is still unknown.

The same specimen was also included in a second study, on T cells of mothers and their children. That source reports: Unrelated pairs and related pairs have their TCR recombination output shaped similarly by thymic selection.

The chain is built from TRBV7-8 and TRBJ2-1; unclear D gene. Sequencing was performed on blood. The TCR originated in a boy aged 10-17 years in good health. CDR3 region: CASSSPISAQFF. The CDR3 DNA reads TGTGCCAGCAGCTCCCCCATAAGCGCGCAGTTCTTC.